The text below deals with one TCR beta chain. CDR3 size: 13 residues. V lost 1 base and J 4 bases, leaving 7 bases between the germline ends. Germline CDR1 SGHTA, CDR2 FQGTGA. These data belong to a study of blood T cell repertoires in COVID-19. Assay used: immunoSEQ multiplex PCR; TCRdb lists only in-frame clones, some missing. The sample consists of tens of thousands of clones, around 90% of them appearing once. V and J are TRBV7-3 and TRBJ2-5; D ambiguous. This clonotype was sampled from a man aged 45-60 years with active COVID-19. Material: peripheral blood. The CDR3 DNA follows: TGTGCCAGCAGCTTAAGCGGAGTAGAGACCCAGTACTTC. Translating gives CASSLSGVETQYF. The full variable domain, its missing parts supplied by reference TRBV7-3 and TRBJ2-5, is GAGVSQTPSNKVTEKGKYVELRCDPISGHTALYWYRQSLGQGPEFLIYFQGTGAADDSGLPNDRFFAVRPEGSVSTLKIQRTERGDSAVYLCASSLSGVETQYFGPGTRLLVL.